One sample yielded the 3 T cell receptor beta chains listed below, sequenced in a study of T cell responses to AZD1222 COVID-19 vaccine (dated by TCRdb to about 2021). The protocol used for the library was the immunoSEQ multiplex PCR assay. The immuneACCESS repertoire file appears here via TCRdb, limited to in-frame rearrangements. These files lack a portion of the clones; in checked studies, under half of the deficit traces to unresolved V genes, and the cause of the others is not known. This sample comprises roughly 110,000 clones, 70% to 90% of them detected only once. The ten largest clones add up to 4.8% of the sample. Sample time point, as interpreted from the label and publication: about 28 days (+/-7) after the second vaccine dose. This specimen consisted of peripheral blood, obtained 28 days after the second AZD1222 dose. These receptors were taken from an adult who received the AZD1222 COVID-19 vaccine.

The gene calls are TRBV27 and TRBJ2-5, with TRBD2 matching 13 bases. Trimming cost V 5 bases and J 5 bases; bases outside gene matches: 8. Germline V CDR1 and CDR2: MNHEY, SMNVEV (reference sequence). The CDR3 sequence is 16 residues long. The CDR3 nucleotides are TGTGCCAGCAGTCCCCGGACTAGCGGGGGCCGGGAGACCCAGTACTTC. Its protein is CASSPRTSGGRETQYF.

The rearrangement uses TRBV5-1 and TRBJ2-7, with D tentatively TRBD1 (6 bases). CDR1 and CDR2 (germline): SGHRS, YFSETQ. V was trimmed by 3 bases and J by 4 bases, leaving 14 bases between them. The CDR3 sequence is 14 residues long. In DNA, the CDR3 is TGCGCCAGCAGCTCCGCAGGGGTTTCATACGAGCAGTACTTC. This sequence encodes CASSSAGVSYEQYF.

The chain couples TRBV3-1 (or the pseudogene TRBV3-2) to TRBJ1-6; D gene unclear. The CDR3 is made up of 12 amino acids. The germline V and J ends were trimmed by 0 bases and 10 bases, with 4 bases remaining between them. CDR1 and CDR2 (germline): LGHDT, YNNKEL (reference sequence). CDR3: CASSQEGSPLHF. CDR3 DNA: TGTGCCAGCAGCCAAGAAGGATCACCCCTCCACTTT.